The entry below gives a single T cell receptor beta chain sequence along with its context. Antigen: not known. Per germline, CDR1 SGHAT and CDR2 FQNNGV. V gave up 5 bases and J gave up 4 bases; unmatched junction bases: 11. The CDR3 sequence is 16 residues long. Repeated repertoire sampling spanned the course of chemoradiotherapy. This sample stems from a study of chemoradiotherapy in HPV16-positive cancers. Study background: Candidate HPV-specific clones and shared TCR motifs came from a couple of HPV16-positive patients. Notes on the study in general: For HPV16-positive patients, expanding HPV-responsive T cells associated with longer recurrence-free survival. Candidate HPV-specific clones and E7-related TCR motifs grew in tumor during treatment.

Generated by immunoSEQ multiplex PCR, the TCRdb table keeps only in-frame clones and is missing some. The sample records under 2,000 clones, over 70% being singletons. The chain carries TRBV11-2 and TRBJ2-5, with 9 bases fitting TRBD2. The sample here was tumor tissue, taken from a patient who underwent chemoradiotherapy. The sequence was collected from a human donor with HPV-associated anogenital cancer. The CDR3 region is CASSPGTSRTGETQYF. The CDR3 coding sequence is TGTGCCAGCAGCCCAGGGACTAGCCGGACAGGAGAGACCCAGTACTTC.